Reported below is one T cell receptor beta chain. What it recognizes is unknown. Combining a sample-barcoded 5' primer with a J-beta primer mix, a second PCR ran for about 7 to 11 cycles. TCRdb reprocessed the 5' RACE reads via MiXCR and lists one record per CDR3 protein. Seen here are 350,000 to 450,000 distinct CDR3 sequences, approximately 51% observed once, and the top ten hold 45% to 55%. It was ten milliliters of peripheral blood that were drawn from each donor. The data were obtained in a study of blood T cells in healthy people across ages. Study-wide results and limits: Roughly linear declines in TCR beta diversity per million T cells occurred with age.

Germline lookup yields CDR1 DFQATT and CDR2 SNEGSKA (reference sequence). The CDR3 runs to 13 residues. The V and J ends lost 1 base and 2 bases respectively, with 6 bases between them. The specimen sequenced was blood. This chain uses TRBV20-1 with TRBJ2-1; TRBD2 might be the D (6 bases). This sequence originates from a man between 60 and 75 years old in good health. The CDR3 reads CSARGLAYNEQFF. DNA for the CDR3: TGCAGTGCTAGAGGACTAGCCTACAATGAGCAGTTCTTC.